The rows below give T cell receptor beta chains drawn from one sample of a study of molecular identifiers for immune sequencing clone quantification. A single record per CDR3 protein comes from TCRdb applying MiXCR to the PCR reads. The data show more than 250,000 distinct CDR3 sequences, over 20% seen once. Sequencing used naive CD8+ T cells from blood, with Jurkat cell RNA spiked in. Every receptor here comes from a human donor in good health. Some libraries in this study had Jurkat cell RNA spiked in. Both conserved end residues are part of each CDR3. The D gene is left open where the match is weak. Expanded clones get a size class; other rows say once, few or many, or leave the size out.

clone_size	d_call	j_call	v_call	cdr3_aa	cdr3_nt
many	.	TRBJ1-5	TRBV7-2	CASSPDEGRWNQPQHF	TGTGCCAGCAGCCCGGACGAGGGGCGATGGAATCAGCCCCAGCATTTT
many	.	TRBJ2-3	TRBV19	CASTQELGIFTDTQYF	TGTGCCAGTACTCAGGAGCTAGGGATCTTCACAGATACGCAGTATTTT
few	TRBD1	TRBJ1-2	TRBV13	CASSQGTGGGNGYTF	TGTGCCAGCAGTCAAGGGACAGGGGGAGGCAATGGCTACACCTTC
few	.	TRBJ2-7	TRBV2	CAIVDRHDSYEQYF	TGTGCCATCGTAGACAGACACGACTCCTACGAGCAGTACTTC
many	.	TRBJ1-1	TRBV5-1	CASSLVASLGNTEAFF	TGCGCCAGCAGCTTGGTCGCGAGTCTTGGGAACACTGAAGCTTTCTTT
many	.	TRBJ2-7	TRBV5-1	CASSWTPSSYEQYF	TGCGCCAGCAGCTGGACTCCTAGCTCCTACGAGCAGTACTTC
many	TRBD2	TRBJ2-3	TRBV4-3	CASSQDRGGPTDTQYF	TGCGCCAGCAGCCAAGATCGGGGGGGTCCCACAGATACGCAGTATTTT
.	TRBD2	TRBJ2-3	TRBV28	CASSSRGSGTDTQYF	TGTGCCAGCAGTTCCCGCGGGAGCGGGACAGATACGCAGTATTTT
many	.	TRBJ1-5	TRBV12-3/TRBV12-4	CASSFTAGPQHF	TGTGCCAGCAGTTTCACCGCTGGGCCCCAGCATTTT
once	.	TRBJ1-1	TRBV6-5	CASTTRQEWTEAFF	TGTGCCAGCACTACACGACAGGAGTGGACTGAAGCTTTCTTT
few	.	TRBJ2-5	TRBV3-1	CASRAPRMQGTQYF	TGTGCCAGCAGGGCTCCGAGGATGCAGGGTACCCAGTACTTC
many	.	TRBJ2-7	TRBV4-3	CASSQAREYEQYF	TGCGCCAGCAGCCAGGCTCGGGAGTACGAGCAGTACTTC
many	.	TRBJ2-3	TRBV5-4	CASSSTSDTQYF	TGTGCCAGCAGCTCCACGAGCGATACGCAGTATTTT
few	.	TRBJ1-2	TRBV12-3/TRBV12-4	CASSLVANYGYTF	TGTGCCAGCAGTTTAGTCGCTAACTATGGCTACACCTTC
many	.	TRBJ1-5	TRBV6-2/TRBV6-3	CASSWIRNQPQHF	TGTGCCAGCAGTTGGATCAGAAATCAGCCCCAGCATTTT
many	.	TRBJ2-3	TRBV5-6	CASSLEGGFPNPDTQYF	TGTGCCAGCAGCCTTGAAGGAGGGTTCCCTAACCCAGATACGCAGTATTTT
many	.	TRBJ1-5	TRBV3-1	CASSQDYRAGNQPQHF	TGTGCCAGCAGCCAAGATTATCGGGCAGGTAATCAGCCCCAGCATTTT
few	.	TRBJ2-3	TRBV7-6	CASSKDSLRTDTQYF	TGTGCCAGCAGCAAGGACAGCCTTCGCACAGATACGCAGTATTTT
many	TRBD1	TRBJ1-5	TRBV6-5	CASSRRGQGADQPQHF	TGTGCCAGCAGCAGACGGGGGCAGGGGGCGGATCAGCCCCAGCATTTT
many	TRBD2	TRBJ2-3	TRBV4-2	CASSQTQLAGDTQYF	TGTGCCAGCAGCCAAACTCAACTAGCGGGAGATACGCAGTATTTT
few	TRBD1	TRBJ2-1	TRBV30	CAWRGQGIYNEQFF	TGTGCCTGGAGGGGACAGGGCATATACAATGAGCAGTTCTTC
many	.	TRBJ2-3	TRBV2	CASSENESDALDTQYF	TGTGCCAGCAGTGAGAATGAGTCGGACGCACTAGATACGCAGTATTTT
few	TRBD1	TRBJ2-1	TRBV4-1	CASSQERGTGSYNEQFF	TGCGCCAGCAGCCAAGAACGTGGGACAGGGTCCTACAATGAGCAGTTCTTC
many	.	TRBJ2-3	TRBV13	CASSGDTQYF	TGTGCCAGCAGCGGAGATACGCAGTATTTT
many	.	TRBJ1-4	TRBV7-9	CASSSALVGEKLFF	TGTGCCAGCAGCTCGGCCTTGGTGGGTGAAAAACTGTTTTTT
many	TRBD2	TRBJ2-3	TRBV5-5	CASSLRAGRGADTQYF	TGTGCCAGCAGCTTGAGAGCCGGGAGGGGGGCAGATACGCAGTATTTT
.	.	TRBJ2-7	TRBV27	CASRGTPDSYEQYF	TGTGCCAGTAGAGGGACTCCTGACTCCTACGAGCAGTACTTC
few	.	TRBJ2-7	TRBV5-4	CASSPPGATYEQYF	TGTGCCAGCAGCCCCCCGGGGGCCACCTACGAGCAGTACTTC
.	.	TRBJ2-1	TRBV11-2	CASSSPFYGGGNNEQFF	TGTGCCAGCAGCTCCCCCTTCTATGGGGGGGGCAACAATGAGCAGTTCTTC
many	.	TRBJ2-7	TRBV6-5	CASSYSNGVYEQYF	TGTGCCAGCAGTTACTCAAATGGTGTCTACGAGCAGTACTTC
many	.	TRBJ2-3	TRBV9	CASSADPTDTQYF	TGTGCCAGCAGCGCCGACCCCACAGATACGCAGTATTTT
many	TRBD2	TRBJ2-1	TRBV19	CASSPVAGGEQFF	TGTGCCAGTAGTCCCGTAGCGGGCGGTGAGCAGTTCTTC
many	TRBD2	TRBJ2-3	TRBV5-1	CASSPGTSSHTDTQYF	TGCGCCAGCAGCCCGGGGACTAGCTCACACACAGATACGCAGTATTTT
few	.	TRBJ2-1	TRBV6-2/TRBV6-3	CASSLLGIDEQFF	TGTGCCAGCAGTCTCCTGGGCATCGATGAGCAGTTCTTC
once	.	TRBJ1-4	TRBV12-3/TRBV12-4	CASSWARRAEKLFF	TGTGCCAGCAGTTGGGCCAGGCGCGCTGAAAAACTGTTTTTT
many	TRBD1	TRBJ2-2	TRBV9	CASSTGTGGLRELFF	TGTGCCAGCAGCACCGGGACAGGGGGCTTGAGGGAGCTGTTTTTT
many	TRBD2	TRBJ2-3	TRBV9	CASSGRGLAGGLGTDTQYF	TGTGCCAGCAGCGGACGGGGACTAGCGGGGGGGCTCGGCACAGATACGCAGTATTTT
.	.	TRBJ1-4	TRBV10-2	CASSESTPGLGEKLFF	TGCGCCAGCAGTGAGTCGACGCCGGGTTTGGGTGAAAAACTGTTTTTT
many	.	TRBJ2-2	TRBV30	CAWSVSSAGELFF	TGTGCCTGGAGTGTATCTAGCGCCGGGGAGCTGTTTTTT
many	.	TRBJ2-3	TRBV7-2	CASSPIRADTQYF	TGTGCCAGCAGCCCGATTCGAGCAGATACGCAGTATTTT
many	.	TRBJ1-2	TRBV7-9	CASSLSWAARGYTF	TGTGCCAGCAGCTTAAGCTGGGCAGCCCGGGGCTACACCTTC
.	.	TRBJ1-1	TRBV28	CASSLFFAGRNTEAFF	TGTGCCAGCAGTTTATTCTTTGCGGGCCGGAACACTGAAGCTTTCTTT
few	.	TRBJ1-1	TRBV3-1	CASSQGVVYYRPGSAFF	TGTGCCAGCAGCCAAGGCGTGGTGTATTACCGACCAGGGTCGGCTTTCTTT
many	TRBD2	TRBJ2-3	TRBV4-3	CASSQLTSGRDTQYF	TGCGCCAGCAGCCAATTGACTAGCGGGAGAGATACGCAGTATTTT
few	TRBD1	TRBJ2-3	TRBV6-5	CASKTGDFSTDTQYF	TGTGCCAGTAAGACAGGGGACTTTAGCACAGATACGCAGTATTTT
few	.	TRBJ2-4	TRBV6-1	CASREGGYSTKNIQYF	TGTGCCAGCAGGGAGGGGGGCTACTCAACCAAAAACATTCAGTACTTC
many	TRBD2	TRBJ2-5	TRBV7-9	CASSPLSSGGETQYF	TGTGCCAGCAGCCCATTGTCTAGCGGAGGAGAGACCCAGTACTTC
once	TRBD1	TRBJ2-7	TRBV4-2	CASSQAAGTGGFYEQYF	TGTGCCAGCAGCCAGGCAGCCGGGACAGGGGGCTTCTACGAGCAGTACTTC
.	.	TRBJ1-1	TRBV30	CAWMLTGLANTEAFF	TGTGCCTGGATGCTCACAGGGCTTGCAAACACTGAAGCTTTCTTT
few	.	TRBJ2-5	TRBV3-1	CASSQDQGRAETQYF	TGTGCCAGCAGCCAAGATCAAGGCAGGGCGGAGACCCAGTACTTC
.	.	TRBJ1-3	TRBV4-1	CAGSQDALGVTGNTIYF	TGCGCCGGCAGCCAAGACGCCTTAGGGGTTACTGGAAACACCATATATTTT
.	TRBD2	TRBJ2-3	TRBV10-3	CAISWTSGRPSTGTQYF	TGTGCCATCAGTTGGACTAGCGGGAGGCCTAGCACAGGTACGCAGTATTTT
many	.	TRBJ1-1	TRBV7-9	CASSLTDGGTEAFF	TGTGCCAGCAGCTTAACAGACGGGGGCACTGAAGCTTTCTTT